Following are 25 T cell receptor beta chains from one sample sequenced in a study of brain T cells in children with intractable seizures. Time point given: blood from clinic visit 5 months post-surgery; TSC patient then seizure free. Sequenced by immunoSEQ multiplex PCR; TCRdb stores in-frame clones only, minus some. The repertoire holds about 340,000 clones, with over 90% as singletons. The sample was peripheral blood, taken roughly 5 months after surgery. These receptor sequences come from a boy under two years old with tuberous sclerosis and intractable seizures.

This sequence joins TRBV7-2 and TRBJ1-2; 7 bases match TRBD1. Per germline, CDR1 SGHTA and CDR2 FQGNSA. The V and J ends lost 0 bases and 4 bases, in that order; junction bases with no gene match: 26. This CDR3 has 22 residues. CDR3 sequence: CASSLALVAGYRGAAGSYGYTF. The CDR3 DNA is TGTGCCAGCAGCTTAGCATTAGTGGCTGGATACAGGGGCGCCGCCGGTAGCTATGGCTACACCTTC.

The rearrangement uses TRBV6-6 and TRBJ1-4; 7 bases agree with TRBD1. J was trimmed by 2 bases and V by 5 bases; bases with no gene match: 8. The CDR3 runs 16 residues. In germline, CDR1 is MNHNY, CDR2 SVGAGI (reference sequence). The CDR3 coding sequence is TGTGCCAGCAGTAAAACCGGGACAGCTACTAATGAAAAACTGTTTTTT. Its protein product is CASSKTGTATNEKLFF.

This clone has a single count. This rearrangement joins TRBV29-1 to TRBJ2-5; D might be TRBD2 (5 bases). The CDR3 runs to 14 residues. Between the trimmed V and J ends, which lost 5 bases and 4 bases, there was a span of 17 bases. Germline lookup yields CDR1 SQVTM and CDR2 ANQGSEA. CDR3 nucleotide sequence: TGCAGCGTTACTAGTGCTTCTGTGATAGAGACCCAGTACTTC. Translated: CSVTSASVIETQYF.

The chain combines TRBV20-1 with TRBJ2-5; TRBD2 matches at 9 bases. With 3 bases clipped from V and 1 base from J, the junction kept 3 bases outside the gene matches. CDR1 and CDR2 from the germline V gene are DFQATT and SNEGSKA (reference sequence). This CDR3 has 14 residues. This chain's CDR3 is CSASTLAGQETQYF. DNA of the CDR3: TGCAGTGCTAGTACACTAGCGGGCCAAGAGACCCAGTACTTC.

J is TRBJ2-2 and V is TRBV4-2, with 12 bases aligning to TRBD2. Trimming cost V 4 bases and J 5 bases; bases outside gene matches: 8. Germline loops: CDR1 LGHNA, CDR2 YNFKEQ. The CDR3 has 17 residues. The CDR3 bases are TGTGCCAGCAGCCTCTCGACTAGCGGGAGTCAAACCGGGGAGCTGTTTTTT. It is translated as CASSLSTSGSQTGELFF.

J is TRBJ2-7 and V is TRBV3-1 (or the pseudogene TRBV3-2), with no clear D. The CDR3 runs to 11 residues. V was clipped by 4 bases and J by 2 bases, with 3 bases between them. The germline V gene encodes CDR1 LGHDT and CDR2 YNNKEL (reference sequence). The CDR3 nucleotides are TGTGCCAGCAGCCGCACCTACGAGCAGTACTTC. Residues: CASSRTYEQYF.

The V call is TRBV25-1, the J call TRBJ1-2; D is uncertain. This CDR3 spans 16 amino acids. The germline V gene has CDR1 MGHDK and CDR2 SYGVNS. The ends were cut back, 2 bases at V and 4 bases at J, with 17 bases in the middle. The CDR3: CASSESSTGISYGYTF. In nucleotides, the CDR3 is TGTGCCAGCAGTGAAAGTTCTACGGGGATTTCCTATGGCTACACCTTC.

The rearrangement uses TRBV19 and TRBJ1-3; unclear D gene. The CDR3 is made up of 12 amino acids. With 3 bases removed from V and 6 bases from J, the gap between germline ends came to 6 bases. CDR1 LNHDA and CDR2 SQIVND come from the germline V gene (reference sequence). This CDR3 is CASSIYENTIYF. CDR3 DNA: TGTGCCAGTAGTATTTATGAAAACACCATATATTTT.

The chain has TRBV3-1 (or the pseudogene TRBV3-2) and TRBJ2-3, with 8 bases lining up with TRBD2. This CDR3 spans 16 amino acids. Germline V gene lookup returns CDR1 LGHDT and CDR2 YNNKEL (reference sequence). Trimming took 5 bases from V and 0 from J; bases not matched to a gene: 7. As DNA, the CDR3 is TGTGCCAGCAGCGGTATGACTAGCGAGAGCACAGATACGCAGTATTTT. It is translated as CASSGMTSESTDTQYF.

This chain connects TRBV7-8 to TRBJ2-3, with D possibly called TRBD1 or TRBD2 (5 bases each). The CDR3 spans 15 residues. Germline V gene lookup returns CDR1 SGHVS and CDR2 FQNEAQ. Trimming left V 4 bases short and J 2 bases short, with 13 bases between. The CDR3 here is CASSWVGVSTDTQYF. The CDR3 DNA reads TGTGCCAGCAGCTGGGTGGGGGTCTCCACAGATACGCAGTATTTT.

V is TRBV9 and J is TRBJ2-7, with 9 bases aligning to TRBD1. With V trimmed by 1 base and J by 6 bases, 14 bases remained unmatched. The CDR3 has 17 residues. The germline V gene has CDR1 SGDLS and CDR2 YYNGEE. DNA for the CDR3: TGTGCCAGCAGCGTACTCCCCTCCGGGACAGGGATGGTCGAGCAGTACTTC. This gives the protein CASSVLPSGTGMVEQYF.

The rearrangement uses TRBV28 and TRBJ1-1; D is unresolved. The CDR3 extends over 9 amino acids. CDR1 and CDR2 (germline): MDHEN, SYDVKM. Trimming stripped 9 bases from V and 5 bases from J, with 4 bases between. In DNA, the CDR3 is TGTGCCAGACCGACTGAAGCTTTCTTT. It translates to CARPTEAFF. Drawing the rest from reference TRBV28 and TRBJ1-1, the complete variable domain is DVKVTQSSRYLVKRTGEKVFLECVQDMDHENMFWYRQDPGLGLRLIYFSYDVKMKEKGDIPEGYSVSREKKERFSLILESASTNQTSMYLCARPTEAFFGQGTRLTVV.

The chain combines TRBV5-5 with TRBJ1-1, with 10 bases fitting TRBD1. The CDR3 length is 14 residues. The ends lost 6 bases at V and 2 bases at J; junction bases unmatched: 4. Germline assignment: CDR1 SGHKS and CDR2 YYEKEE (reference sequence). The CDR3 region is CASTRDRGNTEAFF. The CDR3 nucleotides are TGTGCCAGCACCCGGGACAGGGGAAACACTGAAGCTTTCTTT.

The rearrangement links TRBV7-2 to TRBJ1-6, with TRBD1 matching 9 bases. The CDR3 loop spans 14 amino acids. Germline CDR1 and CDR2: SGHTA and FQGNSA. V lost 5 bases and J lost 10; bases outside the gene matches: 6. The DNA of the CDR3 is TGTGCCAGCAGCAGAGGACAGGGGAGATCACCCCTCCACTTT. Translated: CASSRGQGRSPLHF.

J is TRBJ1-2 and V is TRBV6-6; 7 bases are a match to TRBD1. The germline gives CDR1 MNHNY, CDR2 SVGAGI (reference sequence). The V gene end was trimmed by 6 bases and the J gene end by 4 bases; junction bases not matched to a gene: 14. CDR3 length: 16 amino acids. DNA for the CDR3: TGTGCCAGCAGACTATCCGACAGGGATCACCTCTATGGCTACACCTTC. Its protein is CASRLSDRDHLYGYTF.

The chain combines TRBV6-6 with TRBJ1-2; D remains unclear. Germline assignment: CDR1 MNHNY and CDR2 SVGAGI (reference sequence). The CDR3 contains 12 residues. The ends were cut back, 2 bases at V and 8 bases at J, with 9 bases in the middle. CDR3 residues: CASSYRAHGYTF. CDR3 DNA sequence: TGTGCCAGCAGTTACCGGGCGCACGGCTACACCTTC.

The chain carries TRBV25-1 and TRBJ1-1; TRBD1 might be the D (6 bases). The V gene lost 2 bases and the J gene lost 5 bases, with 18 bases spanning the gap. The CDR3 covers 16 residues. The germline V gene encodes CDR1 MGHDK and CDR2 SYGVNS. The CDR3 DNA is TGTGCCAGCAGTGAACTGGATATGGGGGGCAGGACTGAAGCTTTCTTT. Translation gives CASSELDMGGRTEAFF.

In DNA form, the CDR3 reads TGTGCCAGCAGTGGAGGGGGCGGGAGGGGCAATGAGCAGTTCTTC. Amino acids: CASSGGGGRGNEQFF. The rearrangement uses TRBV2 and TRBJ2-1; 9 bases match TRBD2. The CDR3 runs to 15 residues. After removal of 4 bases from V and 6 bases from J, the junction contained 7 bases not matched to a gene. Germline CDR1 is SNHLY and CDR2 is FYNNEI.

This chain uses TRBV14 with TRBJ2-5; D remains ambiguous. This CDR3 contains 15 residues. From germline, CDR1 is SGHDN and CDR2 FVKESK. V lost 1 base and J 0 bases, leaving 9 bases between the germline ends. In DNA, the CDR3 is TGTGCCAGCAGCCAAGGGGCAGGCTACCAAGAGACCCAGTACTTC. Translating gives CASSQGAGYQETQYF.

The chain carries TRBV20-1 and TRBJ2-3; D might be TRBD2 (5 bases). Trimming took off 3 bases at V and 1 base at J, with 11 bases between the two ends. The CDR3 is 14 residues long. Looked up from germline, CDR1 is DFQATT and CDR2 is SNEGSKA (reference sequence). CDR3 loop: CSASIGLGTDTQYF. The CDR3 DNA reads TGCAGTGCTAGTATCGGACTTGGCACAGATACGCAGTATTTT.

The rearrangement links TRBV28 to TRBJ1-4, with TRBD1 matching 7 bases. Germline-derived CDR1 and CDR2 are MDHEN and SYDVKM. The CDR3 has 14 residues. The J segment lost 3 bases and the V segment lost 2 bases, leaving 0 bases of the junction unmatched. DNA of the CDR3: TGTGCCAGCAGTTTACAGGGGGCTAATGAAAAACTGTTTTTT. Encoded protein: CASSLQGANEKLFF.

J is TRBJ2-7 and V is TRBV4-1; D ambiguous. This CDR3 is built from 15 residues. Between the trimmed V and J ends, which lost 1 base and 7 bases, there was a span of 17 bases. CDR1 and CDR2 from the germline V gene are MGHRA and YSYEKL. The CDR3 here is CASSQVAGFGPEQYF. CDR3 DNA: TGCGCCAGCAGCCAAGTGGCCGGGTTCGGACCAGAGCAGTACTTC.

In its sample, this clone was seen once. CDR3 sequence reads: CASSGGGGQYF. CDR3 in DNA: TGTGCCAGCAGCGGAGGGGGTGGGCAGTATTTT. The rearrangement uses TRBV9 and TRBJ2-3; D may be TRBD1 (6 bases). This CDR3 has 11 residues. The V and J ends lost 3 bases and 11 bases respectively, with 10 bases between them. CDR1 SGDLS and CDR2 YYNGEE come from the germline V gene.

The chain links TRBV18 to TRBJ2-3; possibly TRBD1 for D (5 bases). The CDR3 covers 15 residues. From germline, CDR1 is KGHSH and CDR2 LQKENI. V was clipped by 2 bases and J by 3 bases, with 12 bases between them. The CDR3 bases are TGTGCCAGCTCACCAAGGGGTATGGGGACAGATACGCAGTATTTT. Its protein is CASSPRGMGTDTQYF. Filled out from reference TRBV18 and TRBJ2-3, the complete variable domain reads NAGVMQNPRHLVRRRGQEARLRCSPMKGHSHVYWYRQLPEEGLKFMVYLQKENIIDESGMPKERFSAEFPKEGPSILRIQQVVRGDSAAYFCASSPRGMGTDTQYFGPGTRLTVL.

This chain joins TRBV5-4 and TRBJ2-3; TRBD2 matches 12 bases. V shed 5 bases and J 4 bases; nucleotides not matched to a gene: 8. From germline, CDR1 is SGHNT and CDR2 YYREEE (reference sequence). The CDR3 spans 16 residues. The CDR3 reads CASSTRTSGMADTQYF. As DNA, the CDR3 is TGTGCCAGCAGTACAAGGACTAGCGGGATGGCAGATACGCAGTATTTT.